These 16 T cell receptor beta chains were sequenced from one sample in a study of CD8 T cells in ankylosing spondylitis. TCRdb re-called the 5' RACE reads through MiXCR, storing one row per CDR3 protein. The repertoire consists of roughly 240,000 distinct CDR3 sequences, with roughly 32% occurring once and the leading ten covering 4% to 5.5%. Sequenced input: blood, either unsorted or a sorted T cell fraction (not recorded which). These receptors were obtained from a male donor with ankylosing spondylitis or in good health (not recorded which).

The chain has TRBV5-1 and TRBJ2-3; the match to TRBD2 covers 11 bases. The CDR3 spans 16 residues. Trimming took 2 bases from V and 5 from J; bases not matched to a gene: 7. Germline CDR1 SGHRS, CDR2 YFSETQ. CDR3 coding DNA: TGCGCCAGCAGCTTTGAGGCTAGCGGGGGGAGAGATACGCAGTATTTT. Translated, it gives CASSFEASGGRDTQYF.

The gene calls are TRBV20-1 and TRBJ2-5; D remains unclear. The CDR3 runs 13 residues. Trimming cost V 3 bases and J 4 bases, with 12 bases left between them. Germline V gene lookup returns CDR1 DFQATT and CDR2 SNEGSKA (reference sequence). The CDR3 spells CSASKALGETQYF. In DNA, the CDR3 is TGCAGTGCTAGTAAAGCCCTAGGAGAGACCCAGTACTTC.

The chain couples TRBV9 to TRBJ2-3; 11 bases are a match to TRBD1. There are 16 residues in the CDR3. Germline V CDR1 and CDR2: SGDLS, YYNGEE. Losses at the gene ends were 2 bases for V and 1 base for J; bases not matched to a gene: 3. The DNA for the CDR3 is TGTGCCAGCAGCGTGGACAGGGGGCGGGGCACAGATACGCAGTATTTT. This gives the protein CASSVDRGRGTDTQYF.

This clonotype has only a few counts. This rearrangement joins TRBV29-1 to TRBJ1-1; a possible D gene is TRBD1 (5 bases). V lost 5 bases, J lost 3 bases, and 10 bases lay in between. Germline V CDR1 and CDR2: SQVTM, ANQGSEA. The CDR3 consists of 12 residues. The CDR3: CSVWDGDTEAFF. CDR3 DNA sequence: TGCAGCGTTTGGGACGGCGACACTGAAGCTTTCTTT.

A few counts support this clonotype. The gene calls are TRBV20-1 and TRBJ1-4, with 7 positions matching TRBD1. The CDR3 is 15 amino acids. The J segment lost 3 bases and the V segment lost 0 bases, leaving 4 bases of the junction unmatched. Germline assignment: CDR1 DFQATT and CDR2 SNEGSKA (reference sequence). The CDR3 loop reads CSARDEGAANEKLFF. The DNA for the CDR3 is TGCAGTGCTAGAGATGAGGGGGCAGCTAATGAAAAACTGTTTTTT.

V is TRBV12-3 or TRBV12-4 and J is TRBJ2-5; 7 bases are shared with TRBD2. There are 15 residues in the CDR3. Trimming at V came to 7 bases and at J to 1 base, leaving 9 bases not matched to a gene. CDR3 sequence: CASTLREGGQETQYF. CDR3 nucleotide sequence: TGTGCCAGCACCCTTAGGGAGGGTGGCCAAGAGACCCAGTACTTC.

The rearrangement links TRBV20-1 to TRBJ2-1, with 9 nucleotides matching TRBD1. This CDR3 contains 14 residues. Trimming cost V 3 bases and J 8 bases; bases outside gene matches: 8. Germline V gene lookup returns CDR1 DFQATT and CDR2 SNEGSKA (reference sequence). For the CDR3, the DNA is TGCAGTGCTAGCCGGGACAGGGTAGTCGATGAGCAGTTCTTC. This sequence encodes CSASRDRVVDEQFF.

The gene calls are TRBV28 and TRBJ2-7; D is tentatively TRBD1 or TRBD2 (6 bases each). CDR3 length equals 16 residues. From germline, CDR1 is MDHEN and CDR2 SYDVKM. The germline V and J ends were trimmed by 2 bases and 5 bases, with 19 bases remaining between them. CDR3 nucleotide sequence: TGTGCCAGCAGTTTAAGGGAGGCAGGGGATGCGGACGAGCAGTACTTC. Its protein product is CASSLREAGDADEQYF. Filled out from reference TRBV28 and TRBJ2-7, the complete variable domain reads DVKVTQSSRYLVKRTGEKVFLECVQDMDHENMFWYRQDPGLGLRLIYFSYDVKMKEKGDIPEGYSVSREKKERFSLILESASTNQTSMYLCASSLREAGDADEQYFGPGTRLTVT.

The J gene is TRBJ2-3, the V gene TRBV27; the D gene is possibly TRBD1 (6 bases). V was cut by 4 bases and J by 3 bases, with 11 bases left in between. Looked up from germline, CDR1 is MNHEY and CDR2 is SMNVEV (reference sequence). CDR3 length: 14 amino acids. The DNA of the CDR3 is TGTGCCAGCAGTTGGGGGCAGGGGACAGATACGCAGTATTTT. Protein sequence: CASSWGQGTDTQYF.

This clonotype was recorded a few times. The rearrangement joins TRBV20-1 to TRBJ1-2, with D unclear. The V end was cut by 0 bases, the J end by 5 bases, with 4 bases between. Per the germline V gene, CDR1 is DFQATT and CDR2 is SNEGSKA (reference sequence). The CDR3 extends over 11 amino acids. The CDR3 DNA follows: TGCAGTGCTAGAGAGGAGTATGGCTACACCTTC. Its protein product is CSAREEYGYTF.

V is TRBV11-2 and J is TRBJ2-1; D may be TRBD1 or TRBD2 (5 bases each). Germline lookup yields CDR1 SGHAT and CDR2 FQNNGV. The CDR3 runs 14 residues. Trimming took off 1 base at V and 9 bases at J, with 13 bases between the two ends. The CDR3: CASSLAPFGGEQFF. The CDR3 DNA sequence: TGTGCCAGCAGCTTAGCCCCGTTTGGGGGTGAGCAGTTCTTC.

This rearrangement joins TRBV21-1 to TRBJ2-1; the D call TRBD2 from the table was never checked on the DNA. TRBV21-1 is a recognized pseudogene. This CDR3 region has 16 residues. This CDR3 is CASIPVPSGGYNEQFF. The DNA for the CDR3 is TGTGCCAGCATCCCTGTGCCTAGCGGGGGCTACAATGAGCAGTTCTTC.

The chain joins TRBV12-3 or TRBV12-4 to TRBJ1-5; D is uncertain. V shed 5 bases and J shed 10 bases, with 15 bases lying between them. This CDR3 region has 13 residues. Here the CDR3 reads CASSLDRLEPQHF. The CDR3 DNA follows: TGTGCCAGCAGTCTGGACCGACTTGAACCCCAGCATTTT.

The chain combines TRBV5-1 with TRBJ2-1; TRBD2 agrees at 14 bases. J lost 8 bases, V lost 3 bases, and 7 bases had no gene match. Looked up from germline, CDR1 is SGHRS and CDR2 is YFSETQ. This CDR3 has 16 amino acids. CDR3 bases: TGCGCCAGCAGCTCCTTATTGGGACTAGCGGGGGATGAGCAGTTCTTC. Its protein product is CASSSLLGLAGDEQFF.

The chain employs TRBV5-6 and TRBJ1-4; D unclear. Germline CDR1 and CDR2: SGHDT and YYEEEE. There are 17 residues in the CDR3. V was cut by 0 bases and J by 7 bases, with 19 bases left in between. The CDR3 bases are TGTGCCAGCAGCTTGGGTGTAAACGCCTTATGGGGTGAAAAACTGTTTTTT. This translates into CASSLGVNALWGEKLFF.

The J gene is TRBJ1-1, the V gene TRBV12-3 or TRBV12-4; a weak D match, TRBD1 (6 bases). Trimming shortened V by 3 bases and J by 6 bases, and 11 bases separated the two germline ends. This CDR3 spans 13 amino acids. The CDR3 here is CASSLGAIAEAFF. The CDR3 DNA reads as TGTGCCAGCAGTTTGGGGGCGATCGCTGAAGCTTTCTTT.